This is a list of T cell receptor beta chains from one sample in a study of technical replicates of blood from a handful of donors. Method: immunoSEQ multiplex PCR; TCRdb's copy keeps in-frame clones and lacks some. Among tens of thousands of clones listed, 95% to 98% were seen once. Sequences were obtained from T cells isolated from PBMCs. The receptors stem from a human donor in good health. Both conserved end residues are part of each CDR3. The order of the fields is J gene, V gene, D gene, clone size, CDR3 protein, CDR3 DNA. D genes are given only for firm matches. Only some rows state a clone size, as once, few, many or a class for expanded clones.

TRBJ2-2,TRBV11-3,TRBD1,.,CASRTGAGTGELFF,TGTGCCAGCAGGACAGGGGCAGGGACCGGGGAGCTGTTTTTT
TRBJ1-1,TRBV5-1,TRBD1,.,CASSPETGRVSEAFF,TGCGCCAGCAGCCCGGAGACAGGGAGAGTCTCTGAAGCTTTCTTT
TRBJ2-2,TRBV7-9,TRBD2,once,CASSLKISGRPTGELFF,TGTGCCAGCAGCTTAAAAATCAGCGGGAGGCCCACCGGGGAGCTGTTTTTT
TRBJ1-5,TRBV7-8,.,.,CASSLRRVSNQPQHF,TGTGCCAGCAGCCTACGGCGGGTCTCCAATCAGCCCCAGCATTTT
TRBJ1-1,TRBV10-1,.,.,CASSESGGGTEAFF,TGCGCCAGCAGTGAGTCTGGGGGCGGCACTGAAGCTTTCTTT
TRBJ1-2,TRBV4-2,.,.,CASSQDIRGDLTNYGYTF,TGTGCCAGCAGCCAAGATATACGGGGGGACCTTACTAACTATGGCTACACCTTC
TRBJ2-7,TRBV2,.,.,CASSGRDTPYEQYF,TGTGCCAGCAGTGGACGTGACACCCCCTACGAGCAGTACTTC
TRBJ1-1,TRBV28,.,.,CASMAWEGLGNTEAFF,TGTGCCAGTATGGCTTGGGAGGGTCTGGGGAACACTGAAGCTTTCTTT
TRBJ1-2,TRBV5-5,.,.,CASSLARLGHGHGYTF,TGTGCCAGCAGTTTGGCGCGCCTAGGACATGGTCATGGCTACACCTTC
TRBJ2-1,TRBV19,.,.,CASSNALREQFF,TGTGCCAGTAGTAATGCATTACGGGAGCAGTTCTTC
TRBJ2-1,TRBV18,.,once,CASSPPGDYEQFF,TGTGCCAGCTCACCCCCTGGGGACTATGAGCAGTTCTTC
TRBJ2-3,TRBV6-6,.,.,CASSYSGGYTDTQYF,TGTGCCAGCAGTTACTCAGGAGGCTACACAGATACGCAGTATTTT
TRBJ1-1,TRBV25-1,.,.,CASSPRETKEAFF,TGTGCCAGCTCCCCACGGGAGACTAAGGAAGCTTTCTTT
TRBJ2-1,TRBV5-1,.,once,CASSLARALPRLDRYNEQFF,TGCGCCAGCAGCTTGGCCAGGGCGCTGCCGCGGCTGGACCGGTACAATGAGCAGTTCTTC
TRBJ1-1,TRBV4-1,.,.,CASSQAQLNTEAFF,TGCGCCAGCAGCCAAGCGCAGTTGAACACTGAAGCTTTCTTT
TRBJ2-7,TRBV7-9,TRBD1,.,CASSHRETGEREQYF,TGTGCCAGCAGCCACCGGGAGACAGGGGAGCGGGAGCAGTACTTC
TRBJ2-1,TRBV5-1,TRBD1,.,CASSFFAPDRGTRTTYNEQFF,TGCGCCAGCAGCTTTTTCGCGCCGGACAGGGGGACTAGAACCACCTACAATGAGCAGTTCTTC
TRBJ1-1,TRBV11-3,TRBD1,.,CASSLTGGTEAFF,TGTGCCAGCAGCCTGACAGGGGGCACTGAAGCTTTCTTT
TRBJ1-5,TRBV5-8,.,.,CASSLVSNQPQHF,TGTGCCAGCAGCTTGGTAAGCAATCAGCCCCAGCATTTT
TRBJ1-1,TRBV5-8,TRBD1,.,CASSRQGMTEAFF,TGTGCCAGCAGCCGACAGGGGATGACTGAAGCTTTCTTT
TRBJ2-7,TRBV7-9,TRBD2,.,CASSRRSSGRAGSYEQYF,TGTGCCAGCAGCCGCAGGTCTAGCGGGAGGGCCGGGTCCTACGAGCAGTACTTC
TRBJ2-2,TRBV5-8,TRBD1,.,CASSRGRIGTGDTGELFF,TGTGCCAGCAGCCGAGGTCGGATCGGGACAGGGGACACCGGGGAGCTGTTTTTT
TRBJ1-1,TRBV6-6,TRBD1,once,CASRLGQARNTEAFF,TGTGCCAGCAGATTAGGACAGGCCCGGAACACTGAAGCTTTCTTT
TRBJ1-2,TRBV7-9,.,.,CASRPGILRHYGYTF,TGTGCCAGCAGGCCCGGGATCTTAAGGCACTATGGCTACACCTTC
TRBJ2-2,TRBV20-1,.,.,CSAVASGELFF,TGCAGTGCGGTAGCGAGCGGGGAGCTGTTTTTT
TRBJ2-7,TRBV10-2,.,.,CASVRDTLYEQYF,TGCGCCAGCGTCCGGGACACGCTCTACGAGCAGTACTTC
TRBJ2-3,TRBV19,TRBD2,.,CASSTGGGTNTQYF,TGTGCCAGTAGTACGGGGGGAGGCACAAATACGCAGTATTTT
TRBJ2-2,TRBV5-1,.,.,CASRINPGTQSTGELFF,TGCGCCAGCAGGATTAACCCCGGGACACAATCCACCGGGGAGCTGTTTTTT
TRBJ2-3,TRBV5-1,.,.,CASSLMGQAADTQYF,TGCGCCAGCAGCTTGATGGGACAAGCGGCAGATACGCAGTATTTT
TRBJ2-5,TRBV5-6,TRBD1,.,CASSSSVRGMTQYF,TGTGCCAGCAGCTCCAGCGTCAGGGGGATGACCCAGTACTTC
TRBJ1-2,TRBV18,.,.,CASSPLDRHGYTF,TGTGCCAGCTCACCCTTGGACAGACATGGCTACACCTTC
TRBJ2-7,TRBV4-2,TRBD2,.,CASSQDWGEGLYEQYF,TGTGCCAGCAGCCAAGATTGGGGGGAGGGCCTCTACGAGCAGTACTTC